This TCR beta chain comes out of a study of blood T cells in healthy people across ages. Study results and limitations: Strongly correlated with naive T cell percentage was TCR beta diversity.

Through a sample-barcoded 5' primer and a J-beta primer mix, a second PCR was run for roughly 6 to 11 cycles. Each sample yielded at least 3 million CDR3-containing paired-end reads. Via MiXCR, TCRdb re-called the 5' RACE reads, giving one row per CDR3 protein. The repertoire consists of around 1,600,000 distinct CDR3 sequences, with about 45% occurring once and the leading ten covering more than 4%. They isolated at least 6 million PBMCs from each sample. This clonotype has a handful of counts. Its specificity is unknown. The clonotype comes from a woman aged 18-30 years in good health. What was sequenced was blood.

CDR3 DNA sequence: TGTGCCAGCAGCTTTATAGCGGGGCGCACAGATACGCAGTATTTT. Encoded protein: CASSFIAGRTDTQYF. The gene calls are TRBV7-6 and TRBJ2-3; the match to TRBD2 covers 8 bases. Germline V lookup: CDR1 SGHVS, CDR2 FNYEAQ. The CDR3 sequence is 15 residues long. After removal of 3 bases from V and 1 base from J, the junction contained 3 bases not matched to a gene.